The T cell receptor beta chain under discussion was sequenced for a study of glioma-infiltrating T cells after dendritic cell vaccination. Study-wide background: At biweekly intervals, patients got three intradermal dendritic cell vaccine injections.

Primers: 60 V beta forward and 13 J beta reverse. Assay used: immunoSEQ multiplex PCR; TCRdb lists only in-frame clones, some missing. The sample shows 85,000 to 100,000 clones, 65% to 85% of them seen only once. Details on this clone: Its matching antigen is unknown.

Points from the study as a whole: Few patients contributed both blood and tumor specimens.

Time point in this sample: after dendritic cell vaccination, including at tumor progression/relapse. No glioblastoma patient carried an isocitrate dehydrogenase mutation. The CDR3 loop spans 12 amino acids. Per germline, CDR1 LNHDA and CDR2 SQIVND (reference sequence). Trimming shortened V by 5 bases and J by 7 bases, and 11 bases separated the two germline ends. The chain is built from TRBV19 and TRBJ1-1; D is ambiguous. The starting material was blood, obtained after dendritic cell vaccination. This clonotype originated in a human donor with glioblastoma. CDR3 region: CASSLQAGEAFF. CDR3 nucleotide sequence: TGTGCCAGTAGTCTACAAGCGGGTGAAGCTTTCTTT.